Listed below are T cell receptor beta chains from one sample, sequenced in a study of blood T cell repertoires in COVID-19. Clones were sequenced by immunoSEQ multiplex PCR, and TCRdb holds only the in-frame ones, with some missing. The sample holds 70,000 to 95,000 clones, about 89% seen once. The specimen was peripheral blood. The receptors were gathered from a man between 45 and 60 years old with COVID-19, enrolled during active disease. Both conserved end residues are part of each CDR3. D genes are given only for firm matches. Not all rows give a size; the values are once, few, many and, for expanded clones, a class.

>TRBD1|NA|TRBJ2-1|TRBV5-6
TGTGCCAGCAGCTTGGCGGTTGGTACAGGGGGCCTCACTAGAAATGAGCAGTTCTTC
CASSLAVGTGGLTRNEQFF
>TRBD2|NA|TRBJ2-3|TRBV19
TGTGCCAGTAGCCTCACCGGACTAGCGGGAGACACAGATACGCAGTATTTT
CASSLTGLAGDTDTQYF
>TRBD1|once|TRBJ2-3|TRBV9
TGTGCCAGCAGCTCCGCCGGACAGGCCACAGATACGCAGTATTTT
CASSSAGQATDTQYF
>TRBD1|NA|TRBJ2-3|TRBV7-3
TGTGCCAGCAGCTCGACAGGGGGTGGCACAGATACGCAGTATTTT
CASSSTGGGTDTQYF
>NA|once|TRBJ2-6|TRBV5-1
TGCGCCAGCAGCCCGAGGGTAAGGGGGTCTGGGGCCAACGTCCTGACTTTC
CASSPRVRGSGANVLTF
>NA|NA|TRBJ2-1|TRBV11-3
TGTGCCAGCAGCTTAGTGGGGTACGTCGGGGATGAGCAGTTCTTC
CASSLVGYVGDEQFF
>NA|NA|TRBJ2-3|TRBV28
TGTGCCAGCAGTAACTTGGGGGCGCGGGATACGCAGTATTTT
CASSNLGARDTQYF
>NA|once|TRBJ1-5|TRBV28
TGTGCCAGCAAAAGACCCGAGGGTAGCAATCAGCCCCAGCATTTT
CASKRPEGSNQPQHF
>TRBD2|once|TRBJ2-2|TRBV27
TGTGCCAGCAGTCTAGCGGGAGGCACCGGGGAGCTGTTTTTT
CASSLAGGTGELFF
>NA|NA|TRBJ2-7|TRBV10-3
TGTGCCACCAAAACAGGGACCTACGAGCAGTACTTC
CATKTGTYEQYF
>TRBD1|NA|TRBJ1-6|TRBV30
TGTGCCTGGAGTGGCACAGGGGATTCACCCCTCCACTTT
CAWSGTGDSPLHF
>TRBD1|NA|TRBJ1-1|TRBV30
TGTGCCTGGAGTGTCCTTGGGACAGGGAGTTTCGGTGGAGCTTTCTTT
CAWSVLGTGSFGGAFF
>NA|NA|TRBJ2-3|TRBV6-5
TGTGCCAGCAGCCTCCTTAGCGCTGGCACAGATACGCAGTATTTT
CASSLLSAGTDTQYF
>NA|NA|TRBJ1-6|TRBV9
TGTGCCAGCAGCGTTGAGGGTAATTCACCCCTCCACTTT
CASSVEGNSPLHF
>TRBD1|NA|TRBJ1-2|TRBV6-1
TGTGCCAGCAGTGATGCCGGACAGGCATTTTGGGACTATGGCTACACCTTC
CASSDAGQAFWDYGYTF
>NA|NA|TRBJ1-6|TRBV9
TGTGCCAGCAGCGTAGGACAGTATAATTCACCCCTCCACTTT
CASSVGQYNSPLHF